This TCR beta chain comes out of a study of blood T cell repertoires in COVID-19. Sequenced by immunoSEQ multiplex PCR; TCRdb stores in-frame clones only, minus some. The table records 80,000 to 100,000 clones, roughly 80% of them present only once. The junction had 3 bases not matched to a gene; V was cut back by 0 bases and J by 2 bases. The length of the CDR3 is 15 residues. CDR1 is SGDLS, CDR2 YYNGEE, per germline. The receptor comes from a man aged 55 to 70 with acute or convalescent COVID-19. Sequences were obtained from peripheral blood. The chain is built from TRBV9 and TRBJ2-7, with TRBD1 identical over 9 bases. The CDR3: CASSVGRDRAYEQYF. In DNA, the CDR3 is TGTGCCAGCAGCGTAGGCCGGGACAGGGCCTACGAGCAGTACTTC. The whole variable domain, remainder taken from reference TRBV9 and TRBJ2-7, is DSGVTQTPKHLITATGQRVTLRCSPRSGDLSVYWYQQSLDQGLQFLIQYYNGEERAKGNILERFSAQQFPDLHSELNLSSLELGDSALYFCASSVGRDRAYEQYFGPGTRLTVT.